These 5 T cell receptor beta chains were sequenced from one sample in a study of CD8 T cells in ankylosing spondylitis. TCRdb passed the 5' RACE reads through MiXCR, listing each CDR3 protein once. The repertoire consists of around 250,000 distinct CDR3 sequences, with 9.5% to 12% occurring once and the leading ten covering roughly 6.8%. The sequenced sample was blood, either unsorted or a sorted T cell fraction (not recorded which). All receptors come from a male donor with ankylosing spondylitis or in good health (not recorded which).

This clonotype showed up many times. For the CDR3, the DNA is TGCAGTGCTAGAGATGGGGATAGGGACTACAATGAGCAGTTCTTC. Amino acid sequence: CSARDGDRDYNEQFF. J is TRBJ2-1 and V is TRBV20-1; D ambiguous. Germline V gives CDR1 DFQATT, CDR2 SNEGSKA (reference sequence). Trimming shortened V by 0 bases and J by 3 bases, and 12 bases separated the two germline ends. There are 15 residues in the CDR3.

This clonotype was observed many times. The chain uses TRBV12-3 or TRBV12-4 and TRBJ1-5; the D gene is possibly TRBD1 (5 bases). The germline V and J ends were trimmed by 3 bases and 5 bases, with 17 bases remaining between them. The CDR3 runs 16 residues. As DNA, the CDR3 is TGTGCCAGCAGTTTTTTCGGGGGGATGGGGGATCAGCCCCAGCATTTT. Translated: CASSFFGGMGDQPQHF.

At least ten counts were recorded for this clonotype. The chain carries TRBV20-1 and TRBJ2-1; maybe TRBD2 (6 bases). V was shortened by 2 bases and J by 9 bases, with 17 bases between the two germline ends. Germline V CDR1 and CDR2: DFQATT, SNEGSKA (reference sequence). CDR3 length equals 14 residues. The CDR3 region is CSARPWSGVFEQFF. CDR3 in DNA: TGCAGTGCTAGACCCTGGTCGGGGGTCTTTGAGCAGTTCTTC.

This clonotype was seen ten or more times. The genes are TRBV6-5 and TRBJ2-1, with 15 bases that match TRBD2. After removal of 0 bases from V and 5 bases from J, the junction contained 8 bases not matched to a gene. Germline CDR1 reads MNHEY; CDR2 reads SVGAGI. The CDR3 has 19 residues. CDR3 coding DNA: TGTGCCAGCAGTTACTCTCCGGGACTAGCGGGAGGAAGACACAATGAGCAGTTCTTC. The encoded protein is CASSYSPGLAGGRHNEQFF.

There are many counts of this clonotype. The gene calls are TRBV5-1 and TRBJ2-5; D may be TRBD2 (6 bases). Trimming shortened V by 7 bases and J by 5 bases, and 21 bases separated the two germline ends. The CDR3 length is 15 residues. Germline assignment: CDR1 SGHRS and CDR2 YFSETQ. The CDR3 protein is CASGRASAEKETQYF. The CDR3 nucleotides are TGCGCCAGCGGGCGGGCTAGCGCCGAAAAGGAGACCCAGTACTTC.